This T cell receptor (beta chain) emerged from a study of spatial heterogeneity in lung cancer. About the research overall: Beta-chain sequences consistently outnumbered alpha-chain sequences in detection. The average appearance count of each unique TCR and UMI combination in raw reads was more than 9.5.

To note about this clonotype: The antigen is not known. Given a much more abundant clone one base away, this may be a read error.

Each TCR cDNA molecule carried a unique molecular identifier. In TCRdb, the 5' RACE reads were re-called with MiXCR into one record per CDR3 protein. The table includes about 1,400 distinct CDR3 sequences, roughly 16% detected once. The germline gives CDR1 MDHEN, CDR2 SYDVKM. The CDR3 runs to 15 residues. Time point described: sample taken at primary tumor resection. Regarding the study as a whole: Counts of expanded intratumoral alpha and beta TCRs tracked tumor mutation counts.

The chain uses TRBV28 and TRBJ1-1; no reliable D call. This sample comprised lung tumor tissue, obtained at surgery. This clonotype originated in a male donor with early-stage non-small cell lung cancer. The CDR3 coding sequence is TGTGTCAGCAGTTCCCCGACCACAGTGGGCACTGAAGCTTTCTTT. Protein sequence: CVSSSPTTVGTEAFF.